This TCR beta chain was sequenced during a study of blood T cells in healthy people across ages (dated by TCRdb to the mid-2010s). Background for the entire study: Template switching captured roughly one uniquely barcoded TCR beta cDNA molecule per two T cells in model experiments. Using the same blood draw, the study looked at two additional independent replicas of 1 million unique cDNA reads for two donors, one aged 18 to 29 and the other aged 80 or older. To avoid experimental bias, donors of different ages were randomly spread across the sequencing lanes. The study measured age-related changes in TCR beta repertoire diversity using deep sequencing normalized with unique cDNA molecular identifiers. The donors were split into four age groups: young (average approximately 16 years), middle-aged (about 40), aged (62) and long-lived (approximately 80).

A word on this clonotype: Its binding antigen is unknown. It has no much larger one-base neighbor in the sample; base qualities were not kept.

The library was produced with 5' RACE. The reads were generated on an Illumina HiSeq 2500. A second PCR of roughly 7 to 11 cycles was performed with a sample-barcoded 5' primer and a J-beta primer mix. A unique molecular identifier was introduced onto each TCR beta cDNA molecule by a template-switch 5' adaptor carrying 12 random nucleotides. Each sample yielded at least 2.5 million CDR3-containing paired-end reads. The Mint cDNA synthesis kit, primed by a TRBC-specific oligonucleotide, was used to synthesize first-strand cDNA from all RNA. All cDNA was treated with uracil-DNA glycosylase and then went through a first 18-cycle PCR with the universal primers M1SS and BC2_uni_R. The paper's processing steps were these. Each sample was normalized by randomly selecting 1 million high-quality reads, each carrying a distinct molecular identifier. Reads with shared molecular identifiers were discarded instead of being binned into consensus sequences. CDR3 identification, clonotype clustering and error correction used MiTCR with a Q25 quality threshold and the strictest error-elimination algorithm. Lower-bound total TCR beta diversity was estimated with a nonparametric unseen species model using Euler transformation. The public reads were run again by TCRdb, first through fastp at Q25 and then through MiXCR, and only productive beta chains were kept. One record per CDR3 amino acid sequence lists the most common genes and DNA. TCRdb's processing, not the study's, gives the V and J calls here. Here the sample has about 1.6 million distinct CDR3 sequences; roughly 32% occur a single time. The ten largest clones represent around 10% of the sample.

General study outcomes and caveats: The long-lived group showed more naive CD4+ T cells, fewer expanded clones and increased TCR diversity than the aged group, suggesting age selection. A strong correlation was found between observed TCR beta diversity and the percentage of naive T cells measured by flow cytometry. Total diversity estimates from one million sequenced T cells were considered lower bounds and underestimates. Since profiling was done on bulk unsorted PBMCs, naive and antigen-experienced compartments could not be conclusively compared. The CMV infection status of donors was not known, potentially confounding age-related changes in expanded clonotypes. Observed TCR beta diversity per million T cells fell roughly linearly with age, and a significant reduction was already apparent by age around 36.

The donors were under 40 Caucasian individuals from Russia, aged roughly 6 to 100 years, who were systemically healthy. Each donor gave 9 to 10 milliliters of peripheral blood, collected into EDTA-treated Vacutainer tubes. Ficoll-Paque density-gradient centrifugation was used to isolate PBMCs, with at least 7 million obtained per sample. Trizol reagent was used to extract total RNA from the PBMCs, yielding at least 5.5 micrograms per sample. For every donor, an aliquot of PBMCs went through flow cytometry to measure the percentages of naive CD45RAhigh/CD27high T cells. V is shortened by 5 bases, J by 2 bases, and the region joining them spans 8 bases. The CDR3 contains 13 residues, cysteine and phenylalanine counted. Solely the CDR3 DNA is kept, with 39 bases framed from the first base. According to the germline V gene (reference sequence), CDR1 reads LGHDT and CDR2 reads YNNKEL.

The rearranged segments are TRBV3-1 and TRBJ2-3, with no D gene named confidently. This clonotype was obtained from a woman in her twenties or thirties in good health. Sequencing was carried out using blood. The bases are TGTGCCAGCAGCGGCCCCACCACAGATACGCAGTATTTT. Its protein product is CASSGPTTDTQYF.